The 20 T cell receptor beta chains below come from one sample, sequenced in a study of response to subunit inactivated influenza vaccine. MiXCR was run by TCRdb on the RT-PCR reads, yielding one entry per CDR3 protein. The sample consists of hundreds of thousands of distinct CDR3 sequences, 7.6% of them appearing once. The material was PBMCs from blood, obtained 23 months after vaccination. The receptors were gathered from a man aged 45 to 75 who received an inactivated influenza vaccine.

This clonotype was detected only a few times. CDR3 in DNA: TGCAGCGTTGTATTATCTTTTGGGAGGATGAACACTGAAGCTTTCTTT. This translates into CSVVLSFGRMNTEAFF. The J gene is TRBJ1-1, the V gene TRBV29-1; D remains ambiguous. The CDR3 sequence is 16 residues long. Germline V gene lookup returns CDR1 SQVTM and CDR2 ANQGSEA. Between the trimmed V and J ends, which lost 4 bases and 0 bases, there was a span of 18 bases.

This clonotype was seen at least ten times. The chain employs TRBV28 and TRBJ1-4, with TRBD1 as a possible D gene (6 bases). From germline, CDR1 is MDHEN and CDR2 SYDVKM. This CDR3 has 15 amino acids. V was cut by 6 bases and J by 0 bases, with 11 bases left in between. The CDR3 DNA sequence: TGTGCCAGCAGCCCCACAGGGTCAACTAATGAAAAACTGTTTTTT. Protein: CASSPTGSTNEKLFF. The full variable domain, with the rest looked up from reference TRBV28 and TRBJ1-4, is DVKVTQSSRYLVKRTGEKVFLECVQDMDHENMFWYRQDPGLGLRLIYFSYDVKMKEKGDIPEGYSVSREKKERFSLILESASTNQTSMYLCASSPTGSTNEKLFFGSGTQLSVL.

This clonotype was observed at least ten times. The chain combines TRBV4-3 with TRBJ1-2; the D gene is possibly TRBD1 (5 bases). Germline V lookup: CDR1 LGHNA, CDR2 YSLEER. Trimming pared 4 bases from V and 8 bases from J, leaving 20 bases between. CDR3 size: 15 residues. The CDR3 sequence: CASSPQTRANGGYTF. DNA of the CDR3: TGCGCCAGCAGCCCCCAAACCAGGGCCAATGGAGGCTACACCTTC.

This clonotype was observed many times. The chain recombines TRBV7-6 with TRBJ2-5; 12 nucleotides align to TRBD2. Looked up from germline, CDR1 is SGHVS and CDR2 is FNYEAQ. The V and J ends lost 1 base and 2 bases, in that order; junction bases with no gene match: 2. The CDR3 sequence is 16 residues long. The CDR3: CASSLVGLAGQETQYF. In nucleotides, the CDR3 is TGTGCCAGCAGCTTAGTAGGACTAGCGGGACAAGAGACCCAGTACTTC.

At least ten counts were recorded for this clonotype. This chain connects TRBV20-1 to TRBJ1-1, with D unresolved. Trimming removed 2 bases at V and 1 base at J, with 8 bases between. The V gene's germline CDR1 is DFQATT and CDR2 SNEGSKA (reference sequence). The CDR3 is 13 amino acids. The CDR3 loop reads CSARWTANTEAFF. The CDR3 nucleotides read TGCAGTGCTAGATGGACGGCGAACACTGAAGCTTTCTTT.

This clonotype has only a few counts. V is TRBV7-2 and J is TRBJ2-1, with no clear D. CDR1 is SGHTA, CDR2 FQGNSA, per germline. Trimming took 1 base from V and 10 from J, leaving 11 bases between them. This CDR3 spans 13 amino acids. The CDR3 DNA is TGTGCCAGCAGCTTAGGTCCGGGTTGGGAGCAGTTCTTC. This gives the protein CASSLGPGWEQFF.

This clonotype occurred a few times. The chain carries TRBV5-1 and TRBJ2-1; D not resolved. This CDR3 has 15 residues. Germline V gene sequence: CDR1 SGHRS, CDR2 YFSETQ. The germline V and J ends were trimmed by 6 bases and 1 base, with 14 bases remaining between them. The chain's CDR3 is CASTDLGFSYNEQFF. The CDR3, as DNA: TGCGCCAGCACCGACCTAGGGTTTTCCTACAATGAGCAGTTCTTC.

This clonotype was detected a few times. The DNA for the CDR3 is TGTGCCAGCAGTGGGACTACAGGTTCTAACTATGGCTACACCTTC. Translation gives CASSGTTGSNYGYTF. This chain uses TRBV6-1 with TRBJ1-2; D might be TRBD1 (5 bases). Trimming shortened V by 4 bases and J by 0 bases, and 12 bases separated the two germline ends. Germline-derived CDR1 and CDR2 are MNHNS and SASEGT. This CDR3 has 15 amino acids.

There are many counts of this clonotype. The junction departs from the called germline gene at one end, perhaps through a read error. This sequence joins TRBV7-3 and TRBJ2-3; TRBD1 is a possible D gene (6 bases). Germline-derived CDR1 and CDR2 are SGHTA and FQGTGA. CDR3 size: 13 residues. CDR3 DNA: TGTGCCAGCAGCCTAACAGGGCCAGATACGCAGTATTTT. Protein sequence: CASSLTGPDTQYF.

The CDR3 sequence is CASSLVQGRDIQYF. Here the CDR3 DNA reads TGCGCCAGCAGCTTGGTTCAGGGGAGGGACATTCAGTACTTC. This chain joins TRBV5-1 and TRBJ2-4, with a tentative D call TRBD2 (7 bases). The V and J ends lost 0 bases and 8 bases respectively, with 12 bases between them. CDR1 and CDR2 from the germline V gene are SGHRS and YFSETQ. The CDR3 contains 14 residues.

A few counts support this clonotype. This rearrangement joins TRBV5-6 to TRBJ2-7, with a possible D match to TRBD2 (6 bases). Trimming took 4 bases from V and 4 from J, leaving 18 bases between them. The length of the CDR3 is 15 residues. The germline gives CDR1 SGHDT, CDR2 YYEEEE. CDR3 protein: CASSRGAGELYEQYF. The CDR3 DNA reads TGTGCCAGCAGCCGCGGAGCGGGCGAGTTGTACGAGCAGTACTTC.

V and J are TRBV6-1 and TRBJ2-5; D call uncertain. The CDR3 contains 14 residues. Germline CDR1 and CDR2: MNHNS and SASEGT. V was cut by 5 bases and J by 1 base, with 11 bases left in between. The CDR3 sequence is CASSRSTIQETQYF. CDR3 nucleotide sequence: TGTGCCAGCAGTAGGAGTACTATCCAAGAGACCCAGTACTTC.

This chain links TRBV5-1 with TRBJ2-7; D gene uncertain. Deletions cut 0 bases from V and 3 bases from J, with 7 bases between. The CDR3 covers 13 residues. Germline assignment: CDR1 SGHRS and CDR2 YFSETQ. DNA of the CDR3: TGCGCCAGCAGCTTGGAGTCTTTCTACGAGCAGTACTTC. This codes for CASSLESFYEQYF. Full variable domain (remainder filled in from reference TRBV5-1 and TRBJ2-7): KAGVTQTPRYLIKTRGQQVTLSCSPISGHRSVSWYQQTPGQGLQFLFEYFSETQRNKGNFPGRFSGRQFSNSRSEMNVSTLELGDSALYLCASSLESFYEQYFGPGTRLTVT.

Only a few counts were recorded for this clonotype. This rearrangement joins TRBV4-1 to TRBJ2-2; 10 nucleotides match TRBD2. V dropped 4 bases and J dropped 0; count of bases not matched to a gene: 5. This CDR3 spans 17 amino acids. CDR1 and CDR2 (germline): MGHRA, YSYEKL. CDR3 sequence: CASSPWTSGSNTGELFF. CDR3 nucleotide sequence: TGCGCCAGCAGCCCCTGGACTAGCGGCTCGAACACCGGGGAGCTGTTTTTT.

This clonotype was counted ten times or more. The CDR3: CASSLPGGNTGELFF. Written as DNA, the CDR3 is TGTGCCAGCAGCTTGCCCGGGGGGAACACCGGGGAGCTGTTTTTT. The chain recombines TRBV11-2 with TRBJ2-2; D perhaps matches TRBD2 (6 bases). CDR1 SGHAT and CDR2 FQNNGV come from the germline V gene. Trimming took 3 bases from V and 1 from J, leaving 9 bases between them. The CDR3 consists of 15 residues.

A few counts support this clonotype. The CDR3 region is CSARTSSQFF. Written as DNA, the CDR3 is TGCAGTGCGCGGACTAGTTCGCAGTTCTTC. This rearrangement joins TRBV20-1 to TRBJ2-1; TRBD2 aligns across 7 bases. The CDR3 spans 10 residues. Germline CDR1 reads DFQATT; CDR2 reads SNEGSKA (reference sequence). After removal of 6 bases from V and 12 bases from J, the junction contained 5 bases not matched to a gene.

This clonotype was seen ten or more times. The chain carries TRBV5-1 and TRBJ1-6, with 10 bases identical to TRBD1. The CDR3 contains 15 residues. CDR1 and CDR2 from the germline V gene are SGHRS and YFSETQ. V gave up 2 bases and J gave up 10 bases; unmatched junction bases: 6. Here the CDR3 reads CASSLSGTGVSPLHF. The DNA of the CDR3 is TGCGCCAGCAGCTTATCCGGGACAGGGGTCTCACCCCTCCACTTT.

The rearrangement links TRBV4-1 to TRBJ1-4; 9 bases match TRBD1. The germline V gene has CDR1 MGHRA and CDR2 YSYEKL. This CDR3 spans 17 amino acids. V shed 3 bases and J 3 bases; nucleotides not matched to a gene: 8. The CDR3 DNA is TGCGCCAGCAGCCAGGGTTACTACAGGGGGCCTAATGAAAAACTGTTTTTT. It translates to CASSQGYYRGPNEKLFF.

This clonotype has at least ten counts. V is TRBV12-3 or TRBV12-4 and J is TRBJ2-1; D may be TRBD1 (6 bases). V lost 5 bases, J lost 8 bases, and 10 bases lay in between. The CDR3 covers 12 residues. CDR3 bases: TGTGCCAGCAGTATACAGGGTTATGAGCAGTTCTTC. Its protein is CASSIQGYEQFF.

This clonotype has a count of ten or more. The rearrangement uses TRBV5-1 and TRBJ2-4; the match to TRBD1 covers 8 bases. Germline loops: CDR1 SGHRS, CDR2 YFSETQ. The CDR3 runs 17 residues. V gave up 0 bases and J gave up 3 bases; unmatched junction bases: 8. The CDR3 sequence is CASSLAPGGASKNIQYF. The CDR3 nucleotides read TGCGCCAGCAGCTTGGCCCCAGGGGGCGCAAGCAAAAACATTCAGTACTTC.